These T cell receptor beta chains were read from a single sample in a study of blood T cells in healthy people across ages. TCRdb analysed the 5' RACE reads with MiXCR anew, one entry per CDR3 protein. This sample has fewer than 2,000,000 distinct CDR3 sequences, with 35% to 50% found just once. Sequenced input: blood. These receptors were collected from a human donor in good health. CDR3s include the opening cysteine and the closing phenylalanine or tryptophan. A D gene is named only where the DNA matches it firmly. Clone size appears in some rows only: once, few, many, or a class for an expanded clone.

TRBD2 TRBJ2-7 TRBV4-2 - TGTACCAGCAGCCCCGCGAGCGGGGTTACCTACGAGCAGTACTTC CTSSPASGVTYEQYF
TRBD2 TRBJ2-3 TRBV7-3 - TGTGCCAGCAGCTTAAATCCGGGACTAGCGGGAGATACGCAGTATTTT CASSLNPGLAGDTQYF
TRBD1 TRBJ1-2 TRBV12-3/TRBV12-4 many TGTGCCAGCAGTTTGGGGACAGGGATCTATGGCTACACCTTC CASSLGTGIYGYTF
- TRBJ2-6 TRBV12-3/TRBV12-4 once TGTGCCAACAGTTTTTTCAGGGACTCTAGGGCCAACGTCCTGACTTTC CANSFFRDSRANVLTF
- TRBJ1-2 TRBV6-1 - TGTGCCAGCAGTGAACCATTTACTATGCGTGGCTACACCTTC CASSEPFTMRGYTF
TRBD1 TRBJ1-2 TRBV7-9 many TGTGCCAGCAGCTTAGGGACAGGGGATGGCTACACCTTC CASSLGTGDGYTF
- TRBJ2-1 TRBV27 - TGTGCCAGCAATGGGGATAGCTCCTACAATGAGCAGTTCTTC CASNGDSSYNEQFF
TRBD2 TRBJ2-1 TRBV9 few TGTGCCAGCAGCGTAGGGACTAGCGGGGGTACTTACAATGAGCAGTTCTTC CASSVGTSGGTYNEQFF
- TRBJ1-4 TRBV7-9 many TGTGCCAGCAGCTCCCGAGGGGCAGCTAATGAAAAACTGTTTTTT CASSSRGAANEKLFF
TRBD1 TRBJ1-1 TRBV6-2/TRBV6-3 - TGTGCCAGCAGTTACGGGACAGAGAAAGCTTTCTTT CASSYGTEKAFF
TRBD2 TRBJ2-1 TRBV9 - TGTGCCAGCAGCGGTAGCGGGGCTACCTACAATGAGCAGTTCTTC CASSGSGATYNEQFF
- TRBJ2-5 TRBV5-6 - TGTGCCAGCAGCTTTTTACAGTCAGAGACCCAGTACTTC CASSFLQSETQYF
- TRBJ2-1 TRBV27 - TGTGCCACATCTCCGCTCTCCTCCTACAATGAGCAGTTCTTC CATSPLSSYNEQFF
TRBD1 TRBJ2-7 TRBV2 - TGTGCCAGCAGTAAGAACAGGGGGCTGTACGAGCAGTACTTC CASSKNRGLYEQYF
- TRBJ1-4 TRBV15 few TGTGCCACCACCGAAAGGGGATTTTCGAGGCTGTTTTTT CATTERGFSRLFF
TRBD1 TRBJ2-5 TRBV5-5 - TGTGCCAGCAGCCCCTTCCCTCCTCAGGGGGCTCAAGAGACCCAGTACTTC CASSPFPPQGAQETQYF
- TRBJ1-4 TRBV6-1 - TGTGCCAGCAGTGAAGCGGCGGGAAGAACTAATGAAAAACTGTTTTTT CASSEAAGRTNEKLFF
- TRBJ2-7 TRBV6-2/TRBV6-3 - TGTGCCAGCGCTTATATGGGCTCCGTCGGCGAGCAGTACTTC CASAYMGSVGEQYF
TRBD2 TRBJ2-7 TRBV5-1 once TGCGCCAGCCGGATGGGGGGGAACACTAACGAGCAGTACTTC CASRMGGNTNEQYF
- TRBJ2-7 TRBV3-1 once TGTGCCAGCAGTCCAGCTCCGGGGGCCAACTACGAGCAGTACTTC CASSPAPGANYEQYF
TRBD2 TRBJ2-3 TRBV7-2 - TGTGCCAGCACCGGACTCAAGATAGCGGGGGGGGACACGCAGTATTTT CASTGLKIAGGDTQYF
- TRBJ1-1 TRBV2 - TGTGCCAGCAGGCTAGGCATGAACACTGAAGCTTTCTTT CASRLGMNTEAFF
- TRBJ1-5 TRBV12-3/TRBV12-4 - TGTGCCAGCAGTTTACGGCAGGGAAGTAATCAGCCCCAGCATTTT CASSLRQGSNQPQHF
- TRBJ2-6 TRBV12-3/TRBV12-4 few TGTGCCAGCAGTTTATCAGGGTTGGTCGTCCTGACTTTC CASSLSGLVVLTF
- TRBJ1-3 TRBV7-2 few TGTGCCAGCAGTTTCAAAGGCCTCTCTGGAAACACCATATATTTT CASSFKGLSGNTIYF
TRBD2 TRBJ2-3 TRBV4-2 once TGTGCCAGCAGCCCAAGGACCGGGACTAGCGGCACAGATACGCAGTATTTT CASSPRTGTSGTDTQYF
TRBD1 TRBJ2-1 TRBV10-3 - TGTCCCATCAGTGGCACAGGGGAGCGGAATGAGCAGTTCTTC CPISGTGERNEQFF
- TRBJ1-1 TRBV18 - TGTGCCAGCTCACCACAGGGTCTTGGGAACACTGAAGCTTTCTTT CASSPQGLGNTEAFF
- TRBJ2-1 TRBV27 - TGTGCCAGCAGTTTACTAGACCTTGCCGAGCAGTTCTTC CASSLLDLAEQFF
TRBD1 TRBJ1-1 TRBV7-2 - TGTGCCAGCAGCTTAGTCGGGACAGAAGCTGAAGCTTTCTTT CASSLVGTEAEAFF
- TRBJ2-2 TRBV29-1 - TGCAGCGGGGGACACGGCGTGGGGGAGCTGTTTTTT CSGGHGVGELFF
- TRBJ2-4 TRBV18 - TGTGCCAGCCCCGTTGGGATGGAAGCCAAAAACATTCAGTACTTC CASPVGMEAKNIQYF
- TRBJ1-1 TRBV6-6 few TGTGCCAGCAGCTTTTACCGTCCCGGGGACACTGAAGCTTTCTTT CASSFYRPGDTEAFF
- TRBJ1-2 TRBV7-9 once TGTGCCAGCAGCCCCCCATTGGCCATGGGGAGGAACTATGGCTACACCTTC CASSPPLAMGRNYGYTF
TRBD1 TRBJ1-1 TRBV11-2 - TGTGTCAGCAGCTTAGGGGACAGGTTCGTGAACATGAACACTGAAGCTTTCTTT CVSSLGDRFVNMNTEAFF
TRBD2 TRBJ2-3 TRBV27 - TGTGCCAGCAGTTTAAACAAGGGACTACCCTCTCATAGCACAGATACGCAGTATTTT CASSLNKGLPSHSTDTQYF
- TRBJ2-2 TRBV4-3 few TGCGCCAGCAGCCAAGAACCCCCGGGTGACAGATACACCGGGGAGCTGTTTTTT CASSQEPPGDRYTGELFF
- TRBJ2-7 TRBV20-1 few TGCAGTGCTAGAGATAACGGGCACTCTGCCTACGAGCAGTACTTC CSARDNGHSAYEQYF
- TRBJ1-2 TRBV12-3/TRBV12-4 many TGTGCCAGCAGTTTGCCCGGACAAGGGCAGCGGGGCTACACCTTC CASSLPGQGQRGYTF
- TRBJ1-1 TRBV7-2 - TGTGCCAGCAGCTTAGTTTCCCCTGGCGCTTTCTTT CASSLVSPGAFF
- TRBJ1-1 TRBV29-1 - TGCAGCGTGGCTGTGCAGGGAACGGCGAACACTGAAGCTTTCTTT CSVAVQGTANTEAFF
- TRBJ1-5 TRBV20-1 - TGCAGTGCTAGAGGGGAAGGGCATGGCAATCAGTCCCAGCATTTT CSARGEGHGNQSQHF
- TRBJ2-1 TRBV18 - TGTGCCAGCTCACCACCCCGGGTAGGGGTTTACAATGAGCAGTTCTTC CASSPPRVGVYNEQFF
- TRBJ2-7 TRBV20-1 few TGCAGTGCTGGGGGGAACGGGATACAATACGAGCAGTACTTC CSAGGNGIQYEQYF
- TRBJ2-7 TRBV7-6 few TGTGCCAGCGGCCGGACGGAATCCTACGAGCAGTACTTC CASGRTESYEQYF
TRBD1 TRBJ2-1 TRBV6-6 - TGTGCCAGCAGTCAGGGGGCGCAAGAGCAGTTCTTC CASSQGAQEQFF
- TRBJ1-6 TRBV4-3 many TGCGCCAGCAGCCAAATGGAAGGAGAGGGTTTGTCACCCCTCCACTTT CASSQMEGEGLSPLHF
TRBD2 TRBJ2-3 TRBV4-2 - TGTGCCAGCAGCCAAGTTCTGGCGGGGGGGCTAGATACGCAGTATTTT CASSQVLAGGLDTQYF
- TRBJ2-5 TRBV20-1 - TGCAGTGCTAGAGATTTTCCACAAGAGACCCAGTACTTC CSARDFPQETQYF
TRBD2 TRBJ2-3 TRBV10-3 - TGTGCCATACGCGGGACCACTAGCGGGGGGGCAGATACGCAGTATTTT CAIRGTTSGGADTQYF
- TRBJ1-1 TRBV5-5 - TGTGCCAGCAGCTTGGTGTGGGGCGGAGAAGCTTTCTTT CASSLVWGGEAFF
- TRBJ2-1 TRBV7-6 - TGTGCCAGCAGCTTAGGGACTATGAGTGAGCAGTTCTTC CASSLGTMSEQFF
- TRBJ2-3 TRBV4-3 - TGCGCCAGCAGCCAAGAGTCGAGGGGATTTGATGCGCAGTATTTT CASSQESRGFDAQYF
- TRBJ2-1 TRBV12-3/TRBV12-4 - TGTGCCAGCAGTTTGTACAGGAGATACAATGAGCAGTTCTTC CASSLYRRYNEQFF
- TRBJ2-7 TRBV20-1 - TGCAGTGCTAGAGGGGAGGCGGCAAGCTCCTACGAGCAGTACTTC CSARGEAASSYEQYF
- TRBJ2-3 TRBV7-2 - TGTGCCAGCAGCTCCCCGGGACATCGCGATACGCAGTATTTT CASSSPGHRDTQYF
- TRBJ1-5 TRBV27 - TGTGCCAGCAGCCACAATAGCAATCAGCCCCAGCATTTT CASSHNSNQPQHF